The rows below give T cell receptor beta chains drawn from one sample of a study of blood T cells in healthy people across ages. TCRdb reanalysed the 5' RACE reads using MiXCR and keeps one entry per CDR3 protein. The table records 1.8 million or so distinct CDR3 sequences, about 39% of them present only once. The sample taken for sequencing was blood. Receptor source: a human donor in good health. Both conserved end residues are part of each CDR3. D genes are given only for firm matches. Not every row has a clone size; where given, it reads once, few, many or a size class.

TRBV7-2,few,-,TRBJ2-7,CASSLERDRAYEQYF,TGTGCCAGCAGCTTAGAACGGGACCGAGCCTACGAGCAGTACTTC
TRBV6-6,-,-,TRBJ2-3,CASSRDLAHTDTQYF,TGTGCCAGCAGCCGGGACTTGGCCCACACAGATACGCAGTATTTT
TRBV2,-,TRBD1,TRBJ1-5,CASSPSGTGSADPNQPQHF,TGTGCCAGCAGCCCTAGTGGGACAGGGAGCGCGGACCCCAATCAGCCCCAGCATTTT
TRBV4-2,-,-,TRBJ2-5,CASSQGGGPETQYF,TGTGCCAGCAGCCAAGGAGGAGGGCCAGAGACCCAGTACTTC
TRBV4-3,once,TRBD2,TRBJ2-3,CASSHSGFTDTQYF,TGCGCCAGCAGCCATAGCGGGTTTACAGATACGCAGTATTTT
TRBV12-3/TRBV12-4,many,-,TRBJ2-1,CASSFLLSSYNEQFF,TGTGCCAGCAGTTTTTTACTTAGCTCCTACAATGAGCAGTTCTTC
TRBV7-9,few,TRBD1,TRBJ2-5,CASSPRTGGRQYF,TGTGCCAGCAGCCCACGGACAGGCGGTCGGCAGTACTTC
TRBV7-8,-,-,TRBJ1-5,CASSPDRIRNQPQHF,TGTGCCAGCAGCCCCGACAGGATTCGCAATCAGCCCCAGCATTTT
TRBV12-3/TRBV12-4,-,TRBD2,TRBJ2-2,CASSSTGLAENTGELFF,TGTGCCAGCAGCTCTACTGGACTAGCGGAGAACACCGGGGAGCTGTTTTTT
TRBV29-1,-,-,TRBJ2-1,CSVEDSTVYNEQFF,TGCAGCGTTGAAGATAGTACGGTGTACAATGAGCAGTTCTTC
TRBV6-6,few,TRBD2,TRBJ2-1,CASSYPRTSGDNEQFF,TGTGCCAGCAGTTACCCCCGGACTAGCGGGGACAATGAGCAGTTCTTC
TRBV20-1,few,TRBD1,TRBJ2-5,CSATTGGAEETQYF,TGCAGTGCCACTACAGGGGGCGCGGAGGAGACCCAGTACTTC